These 4 T cell receptor beta chains were sequenced from one sample in a study of human T cells and chemical hapten exposure. Each CDR3 protein gets one entry after TCRdb re-called the RACE reads with MiXCR. This table has around 340,000 distinct CDR3 sequences, approximately 6.3% appearing once. Time point described: patch test 1, 2 weeks after DPC sensitization. Indicated treatment: therapeutic diphenylcyclopropenone sensitization with weekly scalp DPC. Material: whole blood, obtained in connection with sensitization to the hapten diphenylcyclopropenone (DPC). Receptor source: a woman aged 18-29 years with alopecia areata. Some clones in this sample may be carry-over from other donors' samples.

The rearrangement links TRBV20-1 to TRBJ2-7; TRBD1 agrees at 11 bases. This CDR3 is 14 amino acids long. CDR1 is DFQATT, CDR2 SNEGSKA, per germline (reference sequence). V gave up 7 bases and J gave up 5 bases; unmatched junction bases: 10. The CDR3 bases are TGCAGTGGATTTGTCGGACAGGGGGCCAACGAGCAGTACTTC. It is translated as CSGFVGQGANEQYF.

This clonotype showed up just a few times. The germline gene is not matched at one end of the junction; a read error may be the cause. The chain is built from TRBV2 and TRBJ2-7; 7 nucleotides align to TRBD2. The CDR3 is 13 residues long. Germline lookup yields CDR1 SNHLY and CDR2 FYNNEI. The CDR3 spells CASKGGASFEQYF. Here the CDR3 DNA reads TGTGCCAGCAAGGGAGGGGCGTCCTTCGAGCAGTACTTC.

The chain recombines TRBV25-1 with TRBJ2-7, with TRBD1 matching over 9 bases. The germline CDR1 and CDR2 sequences are MGHDK and SYGVNS. V lost 4 bases to trimming and J lost 2 bases; unmatched junction nucleotides: 6. This CDR3 spans 15 amino acids. The CDR3 DNA sequence: TGTGCCAGCAGTGCTCGACAGGGGGTAACCTACGAGCAGTACTTC. Translated, it gives CASSARQGVTYEQYF.

The V call is TRBV7-9, the J call TRBJ2-5, with D maybe TRBD2 (6 bases). Trimming took 2 bases from V and 0 from J, leaving 13 bases between them. CDR3 size: 16 residues. Germline assignment: CDR1 SEHNR and CDR2 FQNEAQ (reference sequence). The CDR3 DNA follows: TGTGCCAGCAGCTTAACCACTAGCCCGAACCAAGAGACCCAGTACTTC. Translating it yields CASSLTTSPNQETQYF. Combining the CDR3 with reference TRBV7-9 and TRBJ2-5 gives the whole variable domain DTGVSQNPRHKITKRGQNVTFRCDPISEHNRLYWYRQTLGQGPEFLTYFQNEAQLEKSRLLSDRFSAERPKGSFSTLEIQRTEQGDSAMYLCASSLTTSPNQETQYFGPGTRLLVL.